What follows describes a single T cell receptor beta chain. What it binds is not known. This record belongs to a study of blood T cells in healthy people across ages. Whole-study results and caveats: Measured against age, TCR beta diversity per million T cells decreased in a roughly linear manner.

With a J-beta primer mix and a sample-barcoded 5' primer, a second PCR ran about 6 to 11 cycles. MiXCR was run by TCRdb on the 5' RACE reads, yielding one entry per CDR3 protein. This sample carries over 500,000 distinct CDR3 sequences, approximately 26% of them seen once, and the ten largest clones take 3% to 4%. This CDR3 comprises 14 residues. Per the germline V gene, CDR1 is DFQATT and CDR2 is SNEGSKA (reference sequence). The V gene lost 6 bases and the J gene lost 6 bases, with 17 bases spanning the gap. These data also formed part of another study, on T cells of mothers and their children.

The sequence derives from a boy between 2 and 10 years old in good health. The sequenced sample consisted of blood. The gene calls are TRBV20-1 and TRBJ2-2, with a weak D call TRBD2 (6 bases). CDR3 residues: CSAPHREWPGELFF. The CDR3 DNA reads TGCAGTGCCCCCCACCGGGAGTGGCCCGGGGAGCTGTTTTTT.